This T cell receptor (beta chain) emerged from a study of Ad26.COV2.S vaccination and SARS-CoV-2 variants. General study results and limits: Vaccinated individuals (as opposed to placebo recipients) had higher spike-specific TCR breadth. It was reported that spike-specific CD8+ and CD4+ T cell responses were substantially broad after vaccination.

Sequencing used immunoSEQ multiplex PCR; TCRdb keeps in-frame clones, though not all of them. The data hold some 480,000 clones, with about 83% observed a single time. V dropped 6 bases and J dropped 3; count of bases not matched to a gene: 10. The CDR3 has 16 amino acids. Germline V CDR1 and CDR2: ENHRY, SYGVKD. Noted treatment: roughly 20 received Ad26.COV2.S at low or high dose, single or two shots; about five received placebo; per-sample allocation not given. Sampling was done on day 63 after the first vaccine or placebo injection. This adult donor, from Boston, was 18-55 years old. SARS-CoV-2 spike from the Wuhan strain was encoded by the vaccine, an Ad26 vector. For this clone: Its antigen is unknown.

This specimen was peripheral blood, taken in a trial of Ad26.COV2.S vaccine versus placebo. The receptor was isolated from a person aged 18-60 years who received the Ad26.COV2.S COVID-19 vaccine or a placebo. The rearrangement joins TRBV10-3 to TRBJ1-2, with 10 bases identical to TRBD1. The CDR3 DNA reads as TGTGCCATCAGGGAAACCCCAGGACAGGGGGACTATGGCTACACCTTC. Amino acids: CAIRETPGQGDYGYTF.